This entry describes one T cell receptor beta chain. Its cognate antigen has yet to be identified. Within one base of it there is no much larger clone, and no base qualities were kept. Genomic DNA was isolated from the sorted cells so that the TCRbeta CDR3 region could be sequenced. The immunoSEQ Assay was used for sequencing of TCRbeta CDR3 regions. TCRdb re-hosts the immuneACCESS table, in-frame sequences only. Its copies lack some clones; in the studies checked, an unresolved V gene accounts for under half of them, and the cause for the rest is not known. The sample records about 7,300 clones, roughly 80% of which are singletons. Together, the top ten hold about 70% of the sample. Based on the germline V gene (reference sequence), the CDR1 and CDR2 sequences are LNHDA and SQIVND. The CDR3 holds 13 amino acids from the cysteine to the phenylalanine. Only the CDR3 DNA stays, 39 bases, in frame from base 1. The trim is 3 bases for V and 11 bases for J, with a gap of 16 bases between the germline ends.

This entry is derived from a study of OX40 agonist ivuxolimab in advanced cancers. About the investigation overall: Ivuxolimab, which targeted the costimulatory receptor OX40 (CD134), was an agonistic, fully human IgG2 monoclonal antibody. The point of sequencing TCRbeta in the periphery was to test whether ivuxolimab changed TCR sequence diversity and drove clonal T-cell expansion. Partial responses were achieved by three dose-escalation patients, of whom one had hepatocellular carcinoma and two had cutaneous melanoma. Intravenous ivuxolimab was administered to patients every 2 weeks at six dose levels: 0.01, 0.1, 0.3, 1.5, 3 and 10 mg/kg. The paper describes the monotherapy dose-escalation part (N of about 52 patients) of the phase I trial of ivuxolimab. Of the roughly 54 patients in dose escalation, about 20 had hepatocellular carcinoma, approximately 15 had melanoma, 9 had renal cell carcinoma and 9 had head and neck cancer. Patients were allowed to have had prior anti-PD-1, anti-PD-L1 or anti-CTLA-4 therapy, and around 40% of the dose-escalation patients had previously received checkpoint inhibitors. In the dose-escalation cohort, approximately 82% of patients were male, and the mean age was roughly 56 years with a range of about 20 to 80.

The trial excluded patients who had a history of autoimmune disease or were on systemic immunosuppression. Peripheral blood for TCR sequencing was drawn from every dose cohort at baseline, at cycle 4 day 1 and at cycle 7 day 1. Samples came from an open-label, multicenter, first-in-human phase I dose-escalation trial of ivuxolimab. Adults with locally advanced or metastatic melanoma, renal cell, hepatocellular, or head and neck squamous cell carcinoma were enrolled in the trial. Before TCR sequencing, CD4+ and CD8+ T cells were separately sorted from peripheral blood. Study-wide conclusions, independent of this receptor: Which antigens the clonally expanded peripheral T cells were specific for was not determined. After ivuxolimab, expanded clones were on average more numerous among CD8+ T cells than among CD4+ T cells. At doses from 0.1 to 3.0 mg/kg, clonal expansion was seen in both CD4+ and CD8+ blood T cells between baseline and week 6. In partial responders in the 0.1-3.0 mg/kg groups, normalized peripheral clonal expansion was found to be among the lowest, especially among CD8+ T cells. Low levels of normalized T-cell clonal expansion were also seen in some patients who did not respond.

The chain links TRBV19 with TRBJ1-1, with TRBD1 tentatively as D gene (5 bases match). The source material was CD4+ or CD8+ T cells sorted from blood, sampled in a trial of the OX40 agonist ivuxolimab. The receptor comes from an adult with an advanced solid tumor such as melanoma, head and neck, liver or kidney cancer. The DNA sequence is as follows: TGTGCCAGTAGTATGGGGACGGCGCCGAACGCTTTCTTT. Translated, this gives CASSMGTAPNAFF.